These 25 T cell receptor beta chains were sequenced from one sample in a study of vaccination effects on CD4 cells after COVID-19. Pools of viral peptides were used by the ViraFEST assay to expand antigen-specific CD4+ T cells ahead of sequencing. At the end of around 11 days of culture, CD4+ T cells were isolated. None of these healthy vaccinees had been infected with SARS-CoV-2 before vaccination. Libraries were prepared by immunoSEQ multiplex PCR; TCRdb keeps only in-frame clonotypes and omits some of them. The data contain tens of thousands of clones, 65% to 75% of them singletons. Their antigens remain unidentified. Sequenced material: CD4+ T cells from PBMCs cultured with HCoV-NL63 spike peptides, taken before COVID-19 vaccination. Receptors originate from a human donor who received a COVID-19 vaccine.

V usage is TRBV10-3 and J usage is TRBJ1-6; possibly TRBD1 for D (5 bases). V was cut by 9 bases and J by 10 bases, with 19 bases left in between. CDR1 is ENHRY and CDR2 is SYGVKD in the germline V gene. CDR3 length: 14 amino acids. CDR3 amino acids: CAMARRGVDSPLHF. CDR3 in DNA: TGTGCCATGGCGAGGAGGGGTGTGGACTCACCCCTCCACTTT.

CDR3 sequence reads: CASSPTGEGNQPQHF. Written as DNA, the CDR3 is TGTGCCAGCAGTCCGACAGGGGAGGGCAATCAGCCCCAGCATTTT. The chain has TRBV25-1 and TRBJ1-5, with 8 bases lining up with TRBD1. The germline V gene has CDR1 MGHDK and CDR2 SYGVNS. Trimming at V came to 5 bases and at J to 2 bases, leaving 5 bases not matched to a gene. The CDR3 extends over 15 amino acids.

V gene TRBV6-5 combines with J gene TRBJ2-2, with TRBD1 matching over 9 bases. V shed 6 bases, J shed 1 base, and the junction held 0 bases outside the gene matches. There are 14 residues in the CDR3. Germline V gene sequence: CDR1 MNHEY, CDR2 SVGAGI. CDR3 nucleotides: TGTGCCAGCAGGGACAGGGGGAACACCGGGGAGCTGTTTTTT. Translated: CASRDRGNTGELFF.

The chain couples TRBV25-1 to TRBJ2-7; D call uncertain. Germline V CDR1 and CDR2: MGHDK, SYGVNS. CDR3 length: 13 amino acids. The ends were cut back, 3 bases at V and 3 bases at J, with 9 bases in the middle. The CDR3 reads CASSDYTCYEQYV. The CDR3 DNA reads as TGTGCCAGCAGTGATTACACCTGCTACGAGCAGTACGTC.

CDR3 coding DNA: TGCAGTGTCGGGATGATGGATACGCAGTATTTT. Protein: CSVGMMDTQYF. The chain recombines TRBV20-1 with TRBJ2-3, with D possibly TRBD2 on 5 matching bases. The CDR3 contains 11 residues. Germline CDR1 DFQATT, CDR2 SNEGSKA (reference sequence). The germline V and J ends were trimmed by 7 bases and 6 bases, with 11 bases remaining between them.

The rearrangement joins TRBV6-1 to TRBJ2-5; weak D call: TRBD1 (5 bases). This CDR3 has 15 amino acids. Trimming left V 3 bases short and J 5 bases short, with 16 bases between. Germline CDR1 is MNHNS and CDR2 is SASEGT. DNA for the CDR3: TGTGCCAGCAGTGACCCAGGGCTATCGTCCGAGACCCAGTACTTC. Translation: CASSDPGLSSETQYF.

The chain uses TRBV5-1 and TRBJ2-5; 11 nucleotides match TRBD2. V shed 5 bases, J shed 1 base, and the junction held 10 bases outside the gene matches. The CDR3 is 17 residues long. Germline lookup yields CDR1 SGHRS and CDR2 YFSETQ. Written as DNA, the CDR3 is TGCGCCAGCAGACTACCTACGCTAGCGGGGGGCCAAGAGACCCAGTACTTC. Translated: CASRLPTLAGGQETQYF.

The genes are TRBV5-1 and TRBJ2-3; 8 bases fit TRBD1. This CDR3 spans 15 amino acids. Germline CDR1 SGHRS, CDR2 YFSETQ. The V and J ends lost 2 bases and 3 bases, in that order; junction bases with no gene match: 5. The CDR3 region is CASSLQGVLTDTQYF. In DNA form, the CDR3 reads TGCGCCAGCAGCTTACAGGGGGTTTTAACAGATACGCAGTATTTT.

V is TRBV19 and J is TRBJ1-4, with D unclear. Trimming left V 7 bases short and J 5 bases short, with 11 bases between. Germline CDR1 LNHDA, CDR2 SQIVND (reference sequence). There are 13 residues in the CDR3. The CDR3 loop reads CASMRRQNEKLFF. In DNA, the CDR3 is TGTGCCAGTATGAGGCGGCAAAATGAAAAACTGTTTTTT.

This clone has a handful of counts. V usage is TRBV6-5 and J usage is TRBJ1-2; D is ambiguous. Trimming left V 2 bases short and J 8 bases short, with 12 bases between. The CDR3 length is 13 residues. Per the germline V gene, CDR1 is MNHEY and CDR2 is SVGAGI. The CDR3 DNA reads TGTGCCAGCAGTTACGGTTCCGGGTCCGGCTACACCTTC. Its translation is CASSYGSGSGYTF.

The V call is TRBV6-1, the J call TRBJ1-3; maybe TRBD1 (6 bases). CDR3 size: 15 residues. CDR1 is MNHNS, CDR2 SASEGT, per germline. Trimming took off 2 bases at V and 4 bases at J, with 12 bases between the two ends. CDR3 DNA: TGTGCCAGCAGTGAACTCTGGGGGGGCGGAAACACCATATATTTT. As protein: CASSELWGGGNTIYF.

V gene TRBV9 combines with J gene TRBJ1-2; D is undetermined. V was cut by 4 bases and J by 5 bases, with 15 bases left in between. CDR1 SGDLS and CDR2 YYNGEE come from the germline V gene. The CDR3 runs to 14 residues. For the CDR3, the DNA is TGTGCCAGCAGCCCCCGCCCGGACGGATATGGCTACACCTTC. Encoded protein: CASSPRPDGYGYTF. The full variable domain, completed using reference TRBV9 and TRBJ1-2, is DSGVTQTPKHLITATGQRVTLRCSPRSGDLSVYWYQQSLDQGLQFLIQYYNGEERAKGNILERFSAQQFPDLHSELNLSSLELGDSALYFCASSPRPDGYGYTFGSGTRLTVV.

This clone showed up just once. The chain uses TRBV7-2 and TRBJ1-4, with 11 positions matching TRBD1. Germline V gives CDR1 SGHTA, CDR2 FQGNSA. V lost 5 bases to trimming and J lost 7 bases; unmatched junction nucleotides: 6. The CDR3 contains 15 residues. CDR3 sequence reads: CASSPRTGGFEKLFF. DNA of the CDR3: TGTGCCAGCAGCCCGAGGACAGGGGGCTTTGAAAAACTGTTTTTT.

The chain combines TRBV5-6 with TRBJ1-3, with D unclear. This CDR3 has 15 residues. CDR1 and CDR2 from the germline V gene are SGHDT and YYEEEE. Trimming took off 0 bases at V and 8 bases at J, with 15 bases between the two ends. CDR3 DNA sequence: TGTGCCAGCAGCTTGGTTGCGTCAGCGCCTCACACCATATATTTT. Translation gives CASSLVASAPHTIYF.

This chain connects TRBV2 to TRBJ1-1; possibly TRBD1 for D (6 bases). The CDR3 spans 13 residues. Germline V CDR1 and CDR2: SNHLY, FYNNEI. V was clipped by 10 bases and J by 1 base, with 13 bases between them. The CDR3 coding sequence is TGTGCCACCACAGGGAATCCGAACACTGAAGCTTTCTTT. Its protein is CATTGNPNTEAFF.

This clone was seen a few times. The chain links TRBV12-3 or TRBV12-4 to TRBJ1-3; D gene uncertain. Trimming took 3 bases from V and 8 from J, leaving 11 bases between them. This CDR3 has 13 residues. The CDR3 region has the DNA TGTGCCAGCAGTTTGCCCGGAGTGGACACCATATATTTT. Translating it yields CASSLPGVDTIYF.

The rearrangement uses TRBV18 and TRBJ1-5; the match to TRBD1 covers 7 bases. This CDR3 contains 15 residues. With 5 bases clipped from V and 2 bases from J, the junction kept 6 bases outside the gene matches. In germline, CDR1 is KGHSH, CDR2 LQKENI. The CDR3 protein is CASSDQGVGNQPQHF. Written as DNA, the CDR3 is TGTGCCAGCTCAGATCAGGGGGTAGGCAATCAGCCCCAGCATTTT.

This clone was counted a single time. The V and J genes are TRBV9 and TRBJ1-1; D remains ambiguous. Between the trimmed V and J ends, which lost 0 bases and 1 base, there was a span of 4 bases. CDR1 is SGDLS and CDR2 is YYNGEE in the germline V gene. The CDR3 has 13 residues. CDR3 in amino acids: CASSVAGNTEAFF. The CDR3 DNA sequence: TGTGCCAGCAGCGTAGCTGGGAACACTGAAGCTTTCTTT.

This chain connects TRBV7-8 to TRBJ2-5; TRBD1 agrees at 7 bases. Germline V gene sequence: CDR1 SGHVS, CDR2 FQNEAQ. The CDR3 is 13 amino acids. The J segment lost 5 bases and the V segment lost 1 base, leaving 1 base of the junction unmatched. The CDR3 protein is CASSLGRGETQYF. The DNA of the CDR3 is TGTGCCAGCAGCTTAGGCAGGGGGGAGACCCAGTACTTC.

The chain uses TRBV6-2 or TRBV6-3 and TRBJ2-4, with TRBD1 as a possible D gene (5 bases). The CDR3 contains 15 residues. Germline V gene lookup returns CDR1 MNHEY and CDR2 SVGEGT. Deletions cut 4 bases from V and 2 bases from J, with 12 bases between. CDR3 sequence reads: CASSSRVSSKNIQYF. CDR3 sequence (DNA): TGTGCCAGCAGTTCCAGGGTTTCGTCCAAAAACATTCAGTACTTC.

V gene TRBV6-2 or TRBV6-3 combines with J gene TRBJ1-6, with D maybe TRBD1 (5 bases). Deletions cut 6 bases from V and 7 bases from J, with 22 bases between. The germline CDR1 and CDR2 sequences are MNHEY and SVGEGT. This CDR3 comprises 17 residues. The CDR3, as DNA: TGTGCCAGCAGCCTCGGGACCCGGATGGGGGGGAATTCACCCCTCCACTTT. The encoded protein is CASSLGTRMGGNSPLHF.

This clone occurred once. The CDR3 here is CASRPILAGDTQYF. The CDR3 bases are TGCGCCAGCAGACCGATCCTCGCTGGTGATACGCAGTATTTT. The rearrangement uses TRBV4-1 and TRBJ2-3, with D unresolved. Trimming cost V 6 bases and J 6 bases, with 16 bases left between them. Germline V lookup: CDR1 MGHRA, CDR2 YSYEKL. The CDR3 runs 14 residues.

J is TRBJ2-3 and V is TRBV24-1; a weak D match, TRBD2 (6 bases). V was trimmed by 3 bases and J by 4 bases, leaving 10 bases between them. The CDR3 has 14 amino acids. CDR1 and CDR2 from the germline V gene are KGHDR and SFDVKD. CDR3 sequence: CATSDGTLADTQYF. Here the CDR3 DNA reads TGTGCCACCAGTGATGGGACTCTAGCAGATACGCAGTATTTT.

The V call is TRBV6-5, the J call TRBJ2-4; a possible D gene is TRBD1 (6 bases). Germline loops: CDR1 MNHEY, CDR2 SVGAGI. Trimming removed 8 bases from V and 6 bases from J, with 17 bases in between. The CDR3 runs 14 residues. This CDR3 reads CASGGGPGGNIQYF. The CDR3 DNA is TGTGCCAGCGGGGGCGGGCCCGGAGGAAACATTCAGTACTTC.

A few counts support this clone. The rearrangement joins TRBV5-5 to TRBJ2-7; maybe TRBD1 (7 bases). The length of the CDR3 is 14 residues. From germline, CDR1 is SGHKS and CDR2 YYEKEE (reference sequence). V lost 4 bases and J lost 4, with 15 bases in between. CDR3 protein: CASSGGTVIYEQYV. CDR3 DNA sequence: TGTGCCAGCAGCGGGGGGACAGTCATTTACGAGCAGTACGTC.